These 19 T cell receptor beta chains were all obtained from the same sample, sequenced in a study of T cells in Graves' hyperthyroidism and ophthalmopathy. Using RNA transcripts as the source, TCR beta CDR3 regions were amplified. An initial round of RT-PCR targeting the TCR CDR3 relied on the HTBI primer set. TCRdb itself ran the multiplex PCR reads through MiXCR, one entry per CDR3 protein. The table includes hundreds of thousands of distinct CDR3 sequences, about 14% detected once. Input material: blood. These receptors were taken from a man aged 18 to 30 with Graves' ophthalmopathy.

This clonotype has a count of ten or more. The gene calls are TRBV3-1 and TRBJ2-1; 10 bases agree with TRBD1. V dropped 3 bases and J dropped 9; count of bases not matched to a gene: 8. The CDR3 has 15 residues. The germline CDR1 and CDR2 sequences are LGHDT and YNNKEL (reference sequence). The CDR3 DNA sequence: TGTGCCAGCAGCCAGGGGGGACAGGGGAGAGGTGAGCAGTTCTTC. Translating it yields CASSQGGQGRGEQFF.

This clonotype was counted ten times or more. The J gene is TRBJ2-5, the V gene TRBV10-2; possible D gene TRBD1, 6 bases. Trimming took 2 bases from V and 2 from J, leaving 6 bases between them. Germline V gene lookup returns CDR1 WSHSY and CDR2 SAAADI. The CDR3 consists of 13 residues. The CDR3 loop is CASSEGQQETQYF. As DNA, the CDR3 is TGCGCCAGCAGTGAGGGACAGCAAGAGACCCAGTACTTC.

The rearrangement links TRBV19 to TRBJ1-2; weak D call: TRBD1 (5 bases). This CDR3 comprises 13 residues. The germline V and J ends were trimmed by 6 bases and 4 bases, with 12 bases remaining between them. Germline V gene sequence: CDR1 LNHDA, CDR2 SQIVND (reference sequence). The CDR3 reads CASRQQVPYGYTF. The CDR3 nucleotides read TGTGCCAGTAGACAACAGGTACCCTATGGCTACACCTTC.

At least ten counts were recorded for this clonotype. The chain uses TRBV6-1 and TRBJ2-5; 7 nucleotides agree with TRBD1. V trimming: 6 bases; J trimming: 2 bases; junction bases outside the gene matches: 6. In germline, CDR1 is MNHNS, CDR2 SASEGT. The CDR3 is 14 residues long. CDR3 residues: CASRSSRGQETQYF. The DNA for the CDR3 is TGTGCCAGCAGATCCAGCAGGGGGCAAGAGACCCAGTACTTC.

This clonotype was recorded many times. This chain links TRBV11-3 with TRBJ1-2, with D possibly matching TRBD1 (6 bases). The CDR3 has 14 amino acids. V gave up 1 base and J gave up 5 bases, with 11 bases separating them. CDR1 is SGHNT and CDR2 is YENEEA in the germline V gene. As DNA, the CDR3 is TGTGCCAGCAGCTTAGTCGGGACACTGTATGGCTACACCTTC. This gives the protein CASSLVGTLYGYTF.

The chain joins TRBV25-1 to TRBJ2-1; 7 positions match TRBD2. The germline CDR1 and CDR2 sequences are MGHDK and SYGVNS. With V trimmed by 10 bases and J by 0 bases, 9 bases remained unmatched. The CDR3 consists of 15 residues. CDR3 amino acids: CATNKWGGSYNEQFF. As DNA, the CDR3 is TGTGCCACCAATAAGTGGGGGGGCTCCTACAATGAGCAGTTCTTC.

This clonotype was detected ten times or more. The chain links TRBV5-5 to TRBJ1-5, with unresolved D. The CDR3 runs to 15 residues. V shed 0 bases and J shed 7 bases, with 14 bases lying between them. Germline V gene data show CDR1 as SGHKS and CDR2 as YYEKEE (reference sequence). In DNA form, the CDR3 reads TGTGCCAGCAGCTTGGGCTCAGGAGGTGGCCAGCCCCAGCATTTT. It is translated as CASSLGSGGGQPQHF.

The table lists this clonotype with a few counts. V usage is TRBV5-5 and J usage is TRBJ2-2; possible D gene TRBD1, 6 bases. The V gene's germline CDR1 is SGHKS and CDR2 YYEKEE (reference sequence). Trimming cost V 1 base and J 3 bases, with 16 bases left between them. The length of the CDR3 is 17 residues. CDR3 region: CASSLSLRDIDTGELFF. CDR3 nucleotide sequence: TGTGCCAGCAGCTTGAGTCTCCGGGACATTGACACCGGGGAGCTGTTTTTT.

This clonotype was seen repeatedly, ten times or more. The chain combines TRBV11-2 with TRBJ1-5, with a possible D match to TRBD1 (5 bases). The CDR3 contains 14 residues. V was cut by 8 bases and J by 5 bases, with 16 bases left in between. Looked up from germline, CDR1 is SGHAT and CDR2 is FQNNGV. The CDR3 here is CASALAGGYQPQHF. The CDR3 coding sequence is TGTGCCAGCGCACTAGCCGGGGGGTATCAGCCCCAGCATTTT.

This clonotype was seen repeatedly, ten times or more. This rearrangement joins TRBV7-2 to TRBJ2-3, with 9 bases matching TRBD1. The trim removed 2 bases at V and 6 bases at J, leaving 6 bases unmatched. The CDR3 extends over 15 amino acids. The germline V gene encodes CDR1 SGHTA and CDR2 FQGNSA. The CDR3 coding sequence is TGTGCCAGCAGCTTATCAGGGACAGGGTTTGATACGCAGTATTTT. This codes for CASSLSGTGFDTQYF.

This clonotype was recorded a few times. The chain couples TRBV5-1 to TRBJ1-1, with TRBD1 identical over 9 bases. Germline CDR1 reads SGHRS; CDR2 reads YFSETQ. J was trimmed by 5 bases and V by 4 bases; bases with no gene match: 9. The CDR3 sequence is 15 residues long. CDR3 in DNA: TGCGCCAGCAGCCAAGGGACAGGGAGTTTTACTGAAGCTTTCTTT. Translated, it gives CASSQGTGSFTEAFF.

Remarks on this clonotype: Given a much more abundant clone one base away, this may be a read error. V and J are TRBV13 and TRBJ2-1, with D possibly being TRBD1 or TRBD2 (6 bases each). Germline V CDR1 and CDR2: PRHDT, FYEKMQ (reference sequence). CDR3 size: 15 residues. CDR3 loop: CASSYGGGPTNKQFF. The CDR3 DNA reads as TGTGCCAGCAGTTACGGAGGGGGGCCGACCAATAAGCAGTTCTTC.

This clonotype came up many times. The J gene is TRBJ2-5, the V gene TRBV20-1; 9 bases line up with TRBD2. The V gene end was trimmed by 3 bases and the J gene end by 3 bases; junction bases not matched to a gene: 11. Germline CDR1 is DFQATT and CDR2 is SNEGSKA (reference sequence). This CDR3 region has 16 residues. The CDR3 loop reads CSASGLNSGRKETQYF. In DNA, the CDR3 is TGCAGTGCTAGTGGTCTCAATAGCGGGAGAAAAGAGACCCAGTACTTC.

Ten or more counts support this clonotype. This chain joins TRBV20-1 and TRBJ2-3; 7 bases are a match to TRBD1. J was trimmed by 4 bases and V by 0 bases; bases with no gene match: 10. Germline CDR1 and CDR2: DFQATT and SNEGSKA (reference sequence). This CDR3 spans 16 amino acids. CDR3 residues: CSARDQDRPESDTQYF. CDR3 in DNA: TGCAGTGCTAGAGATCAGGACAGGCCTGAGTCAGATACGCAGTATTTT.

The J gene is TRBJ2-1, the V gene TRBV7-9; D call uncertain. The V end lost 3 bases, the J end lost 2 bases, and 11 bases lay between the germline ends. This CDR3 is built from 15 residues. CDR1 is SEHNR and CDR2 is FQNEAQ in the germline V gene (reference sequence). DNA of the CDR3: TGTGCCAGCAGCTTTGGGTGGCAGGCCTACAATGAGCAGTTCTTC. Protein: CASSFGWQAYNEQFF.

This clonotype showed up many times. The chain is built from TRBV7-2 and TRBJ2-1; TRBD2 might be the D (5 bases). Germline V lookup: CDR1 SGHTA, CDR2 FQGNSA. Trimming shortened V by 2 bases and J by 0 bases, and 14 bases separated the two germline ends. The CDR3 loop spans 17 amino acids. Here the CDR3 reads CASSLFPSSGSYNEQFF. Here the CDR3 DNA reads TGTGCCAGCAGCTTATTTCCTAGCTCCGGCTCCTACAATGAGCAGTTCTTC.

This clonotype was seen ten or more times. The chain has TRBV12-3 or TRBV12-4 and TRBJ2-7; D might be TRBD1 (6 bases). This CDR3 is 15 amino acids long. The germline V and J ends were trimmed by 1 base and 5 bases, with 15 bases remaining between them. In nucleotides, the CDR3 is TGTGCCAGCAGTTTAGTACAGGGTGGATTCCACGAGCAGTACTTC. Its protein is CASSLVQGGFHEQYF.

The chain carries TRBV7-9 and TRBJ2-3; unclear D gene. The CDR3 loop spans 15 amino acids. Germline V gene lookup returns CDR1 SEHNR and CDR2 FQNEAQ (reference sequence). Trimming shortened V by 5 bases and J by 0 bases, and 12 bases separated the two germline ends. CDR3 DNA: TGTGCCAGCAGCCCGACTCCCATTAGCACAGATACGCAGTATTTT. This gives the protein CASSPTPISTDTQYF.

The V call is TRBV7-9, the J call TRBJ2-3, with TRBD1 identical over 7 bases. This CDR3 contains 15 residues. V lost 5 bases to trimming and J lost 0 bases; unmatched junction nucleotides: 5. Germline lookup yields CDR1 SEHNR and CDR2 FQNEAQ (reference sequence). This CDR3 is CASSNNRGSTDTQYF. CDR3 DNA sequence: TGTGCCAGCAGCAACAACAGGGGTAGCACAGATACGCAGTATTTT.